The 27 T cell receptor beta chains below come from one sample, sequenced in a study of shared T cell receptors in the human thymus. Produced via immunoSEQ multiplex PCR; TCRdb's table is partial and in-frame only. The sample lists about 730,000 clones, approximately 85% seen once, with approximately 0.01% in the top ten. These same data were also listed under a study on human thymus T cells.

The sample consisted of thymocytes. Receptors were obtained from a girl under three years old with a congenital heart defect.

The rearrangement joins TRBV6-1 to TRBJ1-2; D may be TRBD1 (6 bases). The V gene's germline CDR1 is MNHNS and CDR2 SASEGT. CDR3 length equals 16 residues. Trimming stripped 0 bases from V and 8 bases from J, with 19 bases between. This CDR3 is CASSEAPRGAGLGYTF. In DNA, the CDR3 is TGTGCCAGCAGTGAAGCTCCCCGGGGGGCCGGTTTAGGCTACACCTTC.

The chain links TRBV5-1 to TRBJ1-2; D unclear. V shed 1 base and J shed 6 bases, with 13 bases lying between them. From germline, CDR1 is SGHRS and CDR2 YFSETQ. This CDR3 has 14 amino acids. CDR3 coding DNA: TGCGCCAGCAGCTTGAAGAGGCCAACTGATGGCTACACCTTC. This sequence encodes CASSLKRPTDGYTF.

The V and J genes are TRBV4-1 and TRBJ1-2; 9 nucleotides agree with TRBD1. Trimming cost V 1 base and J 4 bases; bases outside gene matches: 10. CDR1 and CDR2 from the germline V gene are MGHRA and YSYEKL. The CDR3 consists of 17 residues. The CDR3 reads CASSQGNPGQGSYGYTF. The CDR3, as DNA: TGCGCCAGCAGCCAAGGCAATCCGGGACAGGGTTCCTATGGCTACACCTTC.

The CDR3 nucleotides read TGTGCCAGTAGAACGACAGACAATGAGCAGTTCTTC. As protein: CASRTTDNEQFF. V is TRBV19 and J is TRBJ2-1, with D possibly TRBD1 on 5 matching bases. V dropped 6 bases and J dropped 5 bases, with 8 bases sitting between them. The CDR3 has 12 residues. Germline loops: CDR1 LNHDA, CDR2 SQIVND (reference sequence).

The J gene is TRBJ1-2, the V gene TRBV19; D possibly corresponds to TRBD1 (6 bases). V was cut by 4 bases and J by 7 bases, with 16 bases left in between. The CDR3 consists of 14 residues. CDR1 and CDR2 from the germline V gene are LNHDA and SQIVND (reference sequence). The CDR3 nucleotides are TGTGCCAGTAGTACCAGGGGAAGCGATGGTGGCTACACCTTC. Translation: CASSTRGSDGGYTF.

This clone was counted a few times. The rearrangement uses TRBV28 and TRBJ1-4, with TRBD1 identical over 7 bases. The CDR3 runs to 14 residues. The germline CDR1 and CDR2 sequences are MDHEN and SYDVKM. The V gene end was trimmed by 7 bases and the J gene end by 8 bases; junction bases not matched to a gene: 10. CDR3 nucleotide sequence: TGTGCCAGCAACGTCGACAGGGCCGGCGAAAAACTGTTTTTT. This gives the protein CASNVDRAGEKLFF.

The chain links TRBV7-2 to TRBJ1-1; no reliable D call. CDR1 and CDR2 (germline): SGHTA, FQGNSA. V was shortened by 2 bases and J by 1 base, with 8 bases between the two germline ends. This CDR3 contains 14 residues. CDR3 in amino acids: CASSLNSANTEAFF. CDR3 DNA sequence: TGTGCCAGCAGCTTAAACAGTGCGAACACTGAAGCTTTCTTT.

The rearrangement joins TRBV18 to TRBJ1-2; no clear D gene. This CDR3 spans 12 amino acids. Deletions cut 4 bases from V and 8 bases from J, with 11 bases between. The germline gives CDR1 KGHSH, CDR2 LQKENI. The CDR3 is CASSLGARGYTF. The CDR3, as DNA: TGTGCCAGCTCACTAGGAGCACGGGGCTACACCTTC.

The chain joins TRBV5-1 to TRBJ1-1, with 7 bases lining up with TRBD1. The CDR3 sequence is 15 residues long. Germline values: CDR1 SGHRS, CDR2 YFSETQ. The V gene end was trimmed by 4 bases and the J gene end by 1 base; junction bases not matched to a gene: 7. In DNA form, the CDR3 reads TGCGCCAGCAGCGAAAACAGGGGCGGGAACACTGAAGCTTTCTTT. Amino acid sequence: CASSENRGGNTEAFF.

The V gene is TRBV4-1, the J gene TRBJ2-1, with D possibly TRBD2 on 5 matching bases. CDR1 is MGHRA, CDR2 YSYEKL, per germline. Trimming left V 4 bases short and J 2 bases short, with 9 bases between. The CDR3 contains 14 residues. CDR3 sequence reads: CASSRETTYNEQFF. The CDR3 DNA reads TGCGCCAGCAGCCGGGAGACGACCTACAATGAGCAGTTCTTC.

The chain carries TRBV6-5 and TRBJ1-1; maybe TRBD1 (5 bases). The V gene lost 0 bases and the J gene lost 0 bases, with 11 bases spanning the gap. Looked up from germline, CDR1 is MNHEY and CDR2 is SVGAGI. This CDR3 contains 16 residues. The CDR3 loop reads CASSYSGAQMNTEAFF. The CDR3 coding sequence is TGTGCCAGCAGTTACTCAGGGGCCCAAATGAACACTGAAGCTTTCTTT.

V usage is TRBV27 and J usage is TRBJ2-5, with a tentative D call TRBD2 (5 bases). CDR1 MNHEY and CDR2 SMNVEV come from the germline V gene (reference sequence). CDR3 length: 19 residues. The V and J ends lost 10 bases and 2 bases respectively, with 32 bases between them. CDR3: CAIPPSRGASNEPQETQYF. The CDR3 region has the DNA TGTGCCATCCCCCCCTCACGGGGTGCATCAAACGAGCCGCAAGAGACCCAGTACTTC.

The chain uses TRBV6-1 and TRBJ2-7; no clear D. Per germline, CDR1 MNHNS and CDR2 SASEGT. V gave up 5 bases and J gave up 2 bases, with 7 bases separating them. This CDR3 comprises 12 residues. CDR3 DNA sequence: TGTGCCAGCAGTCTGTTTACCTACGAGCAGTACTTC. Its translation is CASSLFTYEQYF.

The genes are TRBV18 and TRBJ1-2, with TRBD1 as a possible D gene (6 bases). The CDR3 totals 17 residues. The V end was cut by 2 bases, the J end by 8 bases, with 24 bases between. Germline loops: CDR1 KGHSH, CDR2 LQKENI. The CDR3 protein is CASSPTISMGARDGYTF. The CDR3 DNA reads TGTGCCAGCTCACCAACTATTTCGATGGGGGCCAGGGACGGCTACACCTTC.

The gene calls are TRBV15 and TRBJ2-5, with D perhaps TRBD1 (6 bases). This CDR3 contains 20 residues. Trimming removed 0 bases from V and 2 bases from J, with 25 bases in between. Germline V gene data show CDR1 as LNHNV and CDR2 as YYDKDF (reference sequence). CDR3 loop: CATSRDVMGWDTLIQETQYF. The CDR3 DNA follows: TGTGCCACCAGCAGAGATGTAATGGGGTGGGACACCCTAATACAAGAGACCCAGTACTTC.

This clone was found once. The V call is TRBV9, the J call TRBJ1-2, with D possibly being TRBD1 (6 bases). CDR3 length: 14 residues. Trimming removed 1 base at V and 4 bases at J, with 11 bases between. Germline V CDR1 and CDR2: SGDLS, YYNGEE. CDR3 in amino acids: CASSVMDRPYGYTF. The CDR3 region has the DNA TGTGCCAGCAGCGTAATGGACAGACCCTATGGCTACACCTTC.

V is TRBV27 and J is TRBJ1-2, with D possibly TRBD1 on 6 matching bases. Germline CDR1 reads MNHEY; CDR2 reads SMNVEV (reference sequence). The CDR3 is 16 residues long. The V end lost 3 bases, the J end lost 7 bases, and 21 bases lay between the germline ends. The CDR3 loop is CASSFHRTGRSTGYTF. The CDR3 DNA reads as TGTGCCAGCAGTTTCCACAGAACAGGGCGGTCTACTGGCTACACCTTC.

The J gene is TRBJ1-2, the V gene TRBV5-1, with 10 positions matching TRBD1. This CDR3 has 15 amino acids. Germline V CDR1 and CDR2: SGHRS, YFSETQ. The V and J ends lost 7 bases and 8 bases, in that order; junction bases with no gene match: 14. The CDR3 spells CASRPKTGGIIGYTF. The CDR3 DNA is TGCGCCAGCCGCCCAAAGACAGGGGGCATAATAGGCTACACCTTC.

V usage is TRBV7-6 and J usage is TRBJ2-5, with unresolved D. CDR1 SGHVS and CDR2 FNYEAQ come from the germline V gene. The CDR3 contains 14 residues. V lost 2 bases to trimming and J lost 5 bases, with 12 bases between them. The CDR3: CASSLRVVTETQYF. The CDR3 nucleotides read TGTGCCAGCAGCTTACGGGTGGTAACCGAGACCCAGTACTTC.

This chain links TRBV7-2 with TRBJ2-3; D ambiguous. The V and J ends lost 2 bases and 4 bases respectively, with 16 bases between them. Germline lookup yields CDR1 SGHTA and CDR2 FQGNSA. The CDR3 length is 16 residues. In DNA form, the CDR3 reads TGTGCCAGCAGCTTAAATTTCCGGGTTGCGGCAGATACGCAGTATTTT. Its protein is CASSLNFRVAADTQYF.

This chain's CDR3 is CASSLTGQGYNEQFF. Here the CDR3 DNA reads TGTGCCAGCAGCTTAACCGGACAGGGCTACAATGAGCAGTTCTTC. The V gene is TRBV9, the J gene TRBJ2-1; 8 nucleotides align to TRBD1. The CDR3 spans 15 residues. The V gene's germline CDR1 is SGDLS and CDR2 YYNGEE. The V and J ends lost 4 bases and 3 bases, in that order; junction bases with no gene match: 6.

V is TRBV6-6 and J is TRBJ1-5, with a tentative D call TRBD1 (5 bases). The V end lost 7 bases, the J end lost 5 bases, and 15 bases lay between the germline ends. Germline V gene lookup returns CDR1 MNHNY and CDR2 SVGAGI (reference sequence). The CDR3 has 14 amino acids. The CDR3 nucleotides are TGTGCCAGCACGTGGGGGAGGGCAGATCAGCCCCAGCATTTT. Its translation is CASTWGRADQPQHF.

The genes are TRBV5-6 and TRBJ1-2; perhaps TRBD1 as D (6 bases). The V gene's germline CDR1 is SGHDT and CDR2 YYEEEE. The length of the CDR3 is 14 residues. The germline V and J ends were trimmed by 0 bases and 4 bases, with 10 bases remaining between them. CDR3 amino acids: CASSLAGAGYGYTF. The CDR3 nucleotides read TGTGCCAGCAGCTTGGCAGGGGCCGGCTATGGCTACACCTTC. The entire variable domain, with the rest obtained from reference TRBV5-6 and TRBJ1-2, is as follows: DAGVTQSPTHLIKTRGQQVTLRCSPKSGHDTVSWYQQALGQGPQFIFQYYEEEERQRGNFPDRFSGHQFPNYSSELNVNALLLGDSALYLCASSLAGAGYGYTFGSGTRLTVV.

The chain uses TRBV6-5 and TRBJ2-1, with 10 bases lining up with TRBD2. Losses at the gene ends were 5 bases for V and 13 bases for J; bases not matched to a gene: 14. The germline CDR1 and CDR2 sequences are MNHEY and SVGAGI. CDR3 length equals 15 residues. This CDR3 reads CASSPLTLAGANQFF. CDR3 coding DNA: TGTGCCAGCAGTCCGCTTACCCTAGCGGGAGCGAACCAGTTCTTC.

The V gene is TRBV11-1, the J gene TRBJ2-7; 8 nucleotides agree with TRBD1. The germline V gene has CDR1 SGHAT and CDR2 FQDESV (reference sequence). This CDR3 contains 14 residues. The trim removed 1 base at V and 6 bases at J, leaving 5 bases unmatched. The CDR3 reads CASSLGRGTGEQYF. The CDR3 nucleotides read TGTGCCAGCAGCTTAGGAAGGGGGACAGGCGAGCAGTACTTC.

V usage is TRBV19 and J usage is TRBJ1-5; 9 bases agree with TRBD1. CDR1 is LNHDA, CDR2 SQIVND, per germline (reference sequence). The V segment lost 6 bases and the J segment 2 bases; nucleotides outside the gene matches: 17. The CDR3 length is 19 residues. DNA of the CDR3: TGTGCCAGTAGGATTATCACCGGGACAGGGATGGGGCGCAATCAGCCCCAGCATTTT. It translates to CASRIITGTGMGRNQPQHF.

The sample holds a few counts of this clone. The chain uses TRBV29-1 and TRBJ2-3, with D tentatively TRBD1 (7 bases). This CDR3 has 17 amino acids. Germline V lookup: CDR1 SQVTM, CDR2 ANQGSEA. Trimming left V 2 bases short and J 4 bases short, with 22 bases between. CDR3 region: CSVELGHRGREADTQYF. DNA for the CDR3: TGCAGCGTTGAATTGGGTCACAGGGGTAGGGAGGCAGATACGCAGTATTTT.